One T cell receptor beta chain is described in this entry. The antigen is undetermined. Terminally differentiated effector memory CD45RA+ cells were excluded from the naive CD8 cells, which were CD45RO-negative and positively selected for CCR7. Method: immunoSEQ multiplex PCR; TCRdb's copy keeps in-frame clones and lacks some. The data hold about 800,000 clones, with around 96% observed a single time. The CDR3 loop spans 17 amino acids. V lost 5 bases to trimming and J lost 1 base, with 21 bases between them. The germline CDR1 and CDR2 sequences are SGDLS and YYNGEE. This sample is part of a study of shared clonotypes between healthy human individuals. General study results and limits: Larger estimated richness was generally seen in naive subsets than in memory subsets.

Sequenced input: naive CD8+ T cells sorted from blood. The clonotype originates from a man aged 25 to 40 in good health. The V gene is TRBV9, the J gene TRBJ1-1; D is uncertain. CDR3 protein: CASSSAPRPHPNTEAFF. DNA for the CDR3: TGTGCCAGCAGTAGTGCCCCTAGGCCGCACCCGAACACTGAAGCTTTCTTT.